The present TCR beta chain was sequenced within a study of OX40 agonist ivuxolimab in advanced cancers. Study overall: Patients were dosed with the agonistic anti-OX40 (CD134) antibody ivuxolimab. Study conclusions and caveats: The study did not work out the antigen specificity of the expanded peripheral T cells.

Here immunoSEQ multiplex PCR was the method, and the copy in TCRdb shows in-frame clones only, minus some. The table lists tens of thousands of clones, 70% to 90% of them singletons, with approximately 0.99% in the top ten. Worth noting for this clone: Its cognate antigen is unknown.

The germline V gene has CDR1 SGDLS and CDR2 YYNGEE. The CDR3 contains 14 residues. Between the trimmed V and J ends, which lost 0 bases and 7 bases, there was a span of 14 bases. This material consisted of CD4+ or CD8+ T cells sorted from blood, taken in a trial of the OX40 agonist ivuxolimab. The V call is TRBV9, the J call TRBJ2-7; D is perhaps TRBD2 (6 bases). This TCR derives from an adult with an advanced solid tumor such as melanoma, head and neck, liver or kidney cancer. The CDR3 reads CASSVGLVGSEQYF. The CDR3 DNA is TGTGCCAGCAGCGTAGGACTAGTGGGTTCTGAGCAGTACTTC.